This T cell receptor beta chain was obtained from a study of blood T cell repertoires in COVID-19 (dated by TCRdb to the early 2020s). Some background on the complete study: Samples from collaborators originated in the United States, Italy and Spain and spanned both the acute and convalescent phases of COVID-19. The material from the prospective study consisted of cDNA or gDNA derived from T cells, B-cell-depleted T cells, or PBMCs. The dataset comprised deeply sampled blood TCRbeta repertoires from subjects exposed to, actively infected with, or recovered from COVID-19. The repertoires were released in a freely available public database meant as a resource for research on the immune response to SARS-CoV-2. The samples were drawn from two sources: the first 160 participants of the ongoing ImmuneRACE study, and 1,200 or so subjects contributed by 6 global collaborators. The sample metadata nearly always contained a de-identified subject ID, COVID-19 status, age in years and sex. Where HLA class I and class II types were available, the types were taken from metadata supplied by the sample provider, not from assay-based typing. The full study reports these points: Clinical and demographic metadata were provided uncurated, with the amount varying by source and participant.

One collaborating source in Seattle enrolled patients during active infection and followed them longitudinally through the course of disease. The collaborating institutions used their own protocols to collect whole blood in K2EDTA tubes. For TCRbeta analysis, collaborators shipped samples as frozen whole blood, isolated PBMCs, or DNA extracted from either of those sample types. TCRbeta CDR3 regions were amplified from genomic DNA by means of the immunoSEQ Assay, a bias-controlled multiplex PCR. Turning to the authors' computational methods: Nucleated cell counts per sample were estimated from amplification of reference gene primers within the assay. To quantify the absolute abundance of each unique TCRbeta CDR3 rearrangement, sequence reads were collapsed and filtered. For each sample, productive Simpson clonality was calculated as the square root of Simpson's diversity index across productive rearrangements. Drawn from immuneACCESS, this table holds only the in-frame rearrangements with V and J called that TCRdb kept. Clones are partly lost; checked studies trace under half to an unresolved V gene and leave the rest unexplained. That table gives V, J and clone size, and the DNA gave D and trimming. For this sample there are roughly 380,000 clones; around 89% appear just once. The biggest ten clones account for around 1.5% of the sample.

Details on this clone: Which antigen it targets is not known. Base qualities are not at hand, and no much larger clone is one base apart.

This receptor was identified in a woman in her 40s with COVID-19, enrolled during active disease. Sequencing was carried out using peripheral blood.

The nucleotides are TGCAGTGCTAGTGGGGGGCGCCTGAGCACAGATACGCAGTATTTT. This yields the protein CSASGGRLSTDTQYF. The chain is encoded by TRBV20-1 joined to TRBJ2-3; the D gene is perhaps TRBD1 or TRBD2, as each covers 6 bases. As encoded in the germline V gene (reference sequence), CDR1 is DFQATT while CDR2 is SNEGSKA. The trim is 3 bases for V and 0 bases for J, with a gap of 13 bases between the germline ends. The CDR3, from cysteine to phenylalanine, totals 15 residues. Only CDR3 DNA is held: 45 bases, read in frame from base 1.